This T cell receptor (beta chain) was recovered during a study of neurological immune-mediated disorders. The germline gives CDR1 DFQATT, CDR2 SNEGSKA (reference sequence). The V gene lost 5 bases and the J gene lost 6 bases, with 20 bases spanning the gap. This CDR3 has 15 amino acids. This clonotype was found many times. TCRdb called the 5' RACE reads again in MiXCR, with one record for every CDR3 protein. The table lists nearly 45,000 distinct CDR3 sequences, roughly 12% of them singletons. Sequences were obtained from PBMCs. The chain employs TRBV20-1 and TRBJ2-1; no clear D. This clonotype was sampled from a female donor in good health. In DNA, the CDR3 is TGCAGTGCTCTCCCTCTTGCGACAAGGATCAATGAGCAGTTCTTC. This encodes CSALPLATRINEQFF.